This T cell receptor beta chain appears in the sequencing data of a study of cytomegalovirus exposure and HLA in healthy donors. General study points: A later analysis associated 15,000 or so TCR beta sequences with HLA alleles at a 0.05 false discovery rate.

The PCR employed 60 Vbeta primers together with 13 Jbeta primers. In the source study's methods: There were tens of millions of unique TCR beta chains by a later count, and about 12 million of them were shared. The repertoire was sequenced with immunoSEQ multiplex PCR; TCRdb's copy has only in-frame clones and lacks some. The V and J calls and clone size are taken from that table; D and trimming were inferred from the DNA. The sample shows about 160,000 clones, 82% of them seen only once. Healthy bone marrow donors made up the donors. The CDR3 length is 14 residues. Trimming took 0 bases from V and 1 from J, leaving 7 bases between them. Germline V gene sequence: CDR1 MNHEY, CDR2 SVGAGI. On this clone itself: The antigen is unknown.

This chain connects TRBV6-5 to TRBJ2-7; D is perhaps TRBD2 (5 bases). The receptor was isolated from a girl aged 5-17 years in good health and CMV-seropositive. What was sequenced was PBMCs. As DNA, the CDR3 is TGTGCCAGCAGTTACTCTGGCGGGTCCTACGAGCAGTACTTC. Protein product: CASSYSGGSYEQYF.